Listed below are T cell receptor beta chains from one sample, sequenced in a study of siplizumab effects on memory and regulatory T cells. Method: immunoSEQ multiplex PCR; TCRdb's copy keeps in-frame clones and lacks some. The sample lists about 50,000 clones, about 90% occurring once. The source material was naive CD8+ T cells sorted from blood. The receptor set was obtained from a human donor in good health. Each CDR3 is given with its conserved first and last residue. A D gene is named only where the DNA matches it firmly. Where a row states a size, it is once, few, many or the class of an expanded clone; other rows omit it.

size,D,length,J,V,DNA,CDR3
NA,TRBD1,16,TRBJ1-1,TRBV18,TGTGCCAGCTCATTCCCCCGGGACAGGGAAGAGGATGAAGCTTTCTTT,CASSFPRDREEDEAFF
NA,TRBD1,15,TRBJ1-5,TRBV4-1,TGCGCCAGCAGCCAACATAACAGGGGGAATCAGCCCCAGCATTTT,CASSQHNRGNQPQHF
NA,NA,15,TRBJ2-1,TRBV19,TGTGCCAGTAGTATAGAATGGGGGATGTACAATGAGCAGTTCTTC,CASSIEWGMYNEQFF
NA,NA,12,TRBJ2-1,TRBV7-8,TGTGCCAGCAGCTTGAGGACCGATGAGCAGTTCTTC,CASSLRTDEQFF
NA,TRBD1,16,TRBJ2-3,TRBV11-1,TGTGCCAGCAGCTTTGACAGGGGTTTGGGCACAGATACGCAGTATTTT,CASSFDRGLGTDTQYF
once,TRBD2,15,TRBJ2-7,TRBV27,TGTGCCAGCAAGGAATCCAGCGGGAGCTCCTACGAGCAGTACTTC,CASKESSGSSYEQYF
NA,TRBD2,14,TRBJ2-2,TRBV6-4,TGTGCCAGCGCTCCGGGACTAAACACCGGGGAGCTGTTTTTT,CASAPGLNTGELFF
NA,NA,12,TRBJ2-7,TRBV9,TGTGCCAGCAGCGTTCCTAGTGGCGAGCAGTACTTC,CASSVPSGEQYF
NA,TRBD2,13,TRBJ2-7,TRBV2,TGTGCCAGCACGGGGGGGAACGTCTACGAGCAGTACTTC,CASTGGNVYEQYF
NA,NA,14,TRBJ2-2,TRBV7-2,TGTGCCAGCAGCTTAGTGGCCCCCGTCGGGGAGCTGTTTTTT,CASSLVAPVGELFF
NA,TRBD2,18,TRBJ2-1,TRBV19,TGTGCCAGTAGTATCGGTGGGGCGGGAGGTTGGGGATACAATGAGCAGTTCTTC,CASSIGGAGGWGYNEQFF
NA,NA,13,TRBJ2-7,TRBV11-2,TGTGCCAGCAGCCCCCCAGGAGATTACGAGCAGTACTTC,CASSPPGDYEQYF
few,NA,16,TRBJ2-7,TRBV15,TGTGCCACCAGCAGTACGGGAGATAGCGGCTCCTACGAGCAGTACTTC,CATSSTGDSGSYEQYF
NA,NA,14,TRBJ1-2,TRBV15,TGCGCCACCAGCGGAATCAGTGGTGGGGGCGGCTACACCTTC,CATSGISGGGGYTF
NA,NA,13,TRBJ1-3,TRBV29-1,TGCAGCGTTGTAGGATCCTCTGGAAACACCATATATTTT,CSVVGSSGNTIYF
NA,NA,15,TRBJ2-5,TRBV5-1,TGCGCCAGCAGCTTACGGGGAACGGGGGAAGAGACCCAGTACTTC,CASSLRGTGEETQYF
NA,TRBD2,15,TRBJ2-1,TRBV6-1,TGTGCCAGCATCCCTAGCGGGGGGGACTACAATGAGCAGTTCTTC,CASIPSGGDYNEQFF
NA,NA,12,TRBJ2-1,TRBV6-1,TGTGCCAGCAGTGCGGGCTACAATGAGCAGTTCTTC,CASSAGYNEQFF
NA,NA,14,TRBJ1-5,TRBV5-1,TGCGCCAGCAGCTTGGTCGGTTTCGGTCAGCCCCAGCATTTT,CASSLVGFGQPQHF
NA,NA,15,TRBJ2-7,TRBV6-4,TGTGCCAGCAGTGTTCACTCAAAAGGCTCCTACGAGCAGTACTTC,CASSVHSKGSYEQYF
NA,TRBD1,13,TRBJ2-2,TRBV5-6,TGTGCCAGCCGGACAGGGGTCCCCGGGGAGCTGTTTTTT,CASRTGVPGELFF
NA,NA,11,TRBJ1-4,TRBV5-6,TGTGCCAGCAGTTTCGGCGGCTCATCGCTTTTT,CASSFGGSSLF
NA,NA,14,TRBJ2-7,TRBV10-2,TGCGCCAGCAGTGAGTCGGCCAGGGTCGGAGAGCAGTACTTC,CASSESARVGEQYF
NA,NA,11,TRBJ1-2,TRBV6-4,TGTGCCAGCAGTAACAGTTATGGCTACACCTTC,CASSNSYGYTF
NA,TRBD1,15,TRBJ2-7,TRBV25-1,TGTGCCAGCAGTCCCCTGCGGACAGGGGCCTACGAGCAGTACTTC,CASSPLRTGAYEQYF
NA,TRBD2,18,TRBJ2-3,TRBV4-2,TGTGCCAGCAGCCACGGGACTAGCAGAGCCTTACATTCAGATACGCAGTATTTT,CASSHGTSRALHSDTQYF
NA,TRBD1,14,TRBJ2-7,TRBV27,TGTGCCAGCAGTTTACTGGGGACAGGGGACGAGCAGTACTTC,CASSLLGTGDEQYF
NA,NA,14,TRBJ1-1,TRBV19,TGTGCCAGTAGTATATCGGGGCTTAACACTGAAGCTTTCTTT,CASSISGLNTEAFF
NA,NA,16,TRBJ1-2,TRBV14,TGTGCCAGCAGCCACCAGCAAAACCGTCATGGAGTTGGCTACACCTTC,CASSHQQNRHGVGYTF
NA,NA,11,TRBJ2-7,TRBV19,TGTGCCAGTAGGGGGGTGGATGAGCAGTACTTC,CASRGVDEQYF
NA,TRBD2,14,TRBJ2-7,TRBV19,TGTGCCAGTAGTAGAGGACTAGCGGAATACGAGCAGTACTTC,CASSRGLAEYEQYF
NA,NA,18,TRBJ1-1,TRBV5-1,TGCGCCAGCAGCTTGGGGGGCAGGGAGGAACCCGTGAACACTGAAGCTTTCTTT,CASSLGGREEPVNTEAFF
NA,NA,12,TRBJ2-1,TRBV6-5,TGTGCCAGCAGCAACGGGATGAATGAGCAGTTCTTC,CASSNGMNEQFF
NA,NA,16,TRBJ2-1,TRBV11-2,TGTGCCAGCAGCTTAGTTGCGGGACAGAGCTACAATGAGCAGTTCTTC,CASSLVAGQSYNEQFF
once,TRBD2,14,TRBJ2-7,TRBV7-8,TGTGCCAGCGGGCTAGCGGGAGGCTCCTACGAGCAGTACTTC,CASGLAGGSYEQYF
NA,TRBD1,18,TRBJ1-6,TRBV5-1,TGCGCCAGCAGCCCGGAGCCCAGGGGGCCGCGGGCTAATTCACCCCTCCACTTT,CASSPEPRGPRANSPLHF
NA,NA,16,TRBJ1-3,TRBV7-9,TGTGCCAGCAGCTCGAGACAGGTATTCTCTGGAAACACCATATATTTT,CASSSRQVFSGNTIYF
NA,NA,15,TRBJ1-1,TRBV19,TGTGCCAGTAGTATCTTATTTGGGGCCGCCACTGAAGCTTTCTTT,CASSILFGAATEAFF
NA,NA,14,TRBJ2-7,TRBV19,TGTGCCAGTAGTATAGATAGTTCCCCGCACGAGCAGTACTTC,CASSIDSSPHEQYF
NA,NA,16,TRBJ1-5,TRBV6-1,TGTGCCAGCAGTGAAGCGGTTACACTTGGTTATCAGCCCCAGCATTTT,CASSEAVTLGYQPQHF
NA,NA,14,TRBJ2-2,TRBV6-6,TGTGCCAGCAGTTACTTGGGGGCTTCCGGGGAGCTGTTTTTT,CASSYLGASGELFF
NA,NA,15,TRBJ1-1,TRBV27,TGTGCCAGCAGCCAAGCGGAGCCAGGGAACACTGAAGCTTTCTTT,CASSQAEPGNTEAFF
NA,NA,14,TRBJ1-1,TRBV6-1,TGTGCCAGCAGTGTGGGGGGACTGAACACTGAAGCTTTCTTT,CASSVGGLNTEAFF
NA,NA,16,TRBJ2-1,TRBV27,TGTGCCAGCAGTTGGGTAAGGGTGACCCCCTACAATGAGCAGTTCTTC,CASSWVRVTPYNEQFF
NA,NA,17,TRBJ2-1,TRBV27,TGTGCCAGCAGTTTATCGTTTGGGAGTCCCTCCTACAATGAGCAGTTCTTC,CASSLSFGSPSYNEQFF
NA,NA,12,TRBJ2-7,TRBV6-5,TGTGCCAGCAGTTACTCCAAGGACGAGCAGTACTTC,CASSYSKDEQYF
NA,NA,15,TRBJ1-1,TRBV11-2,TGTGCCAGCAGCTTAGGGCTGGGGCAGATACCCGAAGCTTTCTTT,CASSLGLGQIPEAFF
NA,TRBD2,14,TRBJ2-5,TRBV18,TGTGCCAGCTCACCGGTGGGCGGGAGAGAGACCCAGTACTTC,CASSPVGGRETQYF
NA,NA,14,TRBJ2-7,TRBV6-5,TGTGCCAGCAGCCCGGGACACGGCCCCTACGAGCAGTACTTC,CASSPGHGPYEQYF
few,TRBD1,11,TRBJ1-1,TRBV29-1,TGCAGCGTTTGGGACAGGGCTAGTGCTTTCTTT,CSVWDRASAFF
NA,NA,16,TRBJ2-3,TRBV4-2,TGTGCCAGCAGCCAAGTTGACGGAGGGGTGGCAGATACGCAGTATTTT,CASSQVDGGVADTQYF
few,NA,15,TRBJ1-4,TRBV14,TGTGCCAGCAGCCAATTGAAGGGGGTAGCTGAAAAACTGTTTTTT,CASSQLKGVAEKLFF